A single sample gave rise to the 23 T cell receptor beta chains below, sequenced in a study of T cell responses to AZD1222 COVID-19 vaccine. Measured with immunoSEQ multiplex PCR; TCRdb has only the in-frame clones, and not every one. The data contain fewer than 130,000 clones, around nine tenths of them singletons. The sequencing here drew on peripheral blood, taken 28 days after the second AZD1222 dose. Receptors were obtained from an adult who received the AZD1222 COVID-19 vaccine.

The chain is built from TRBV19 and TRBJ1-6, with D uncertain. Trimming stripped 3 bases from V and 11 bases from J, with 14 bases between. Per germline, CDR1 LNHDA and CDR2 SQIVND (reference sequence). This CDR3 comprises 14 residues. CDR3 protein: CASSIVAELPPLHF. The CDR3 bases are TGTGCCAGTAGTATCGTAGCAGAGTTGCCACCCCTCCACTTT.

The V and J genes are TRBV2 and TRBJ2-1; the D gene is possibly TRBD2 (6 bases). This CDR3 has 13 residues. Germline values: CDR1 SNHLY, CDR2 FYNNEI. Trimming took off 2 bases at V and 7 bases at J, with 9 bases between the two ends. This CDR3 reads CASSELAQNEQFF. The DNA for the CDR3 is TGTGCCAGCAGTGAACTAGCGCAAAATGAGCAGTTCTTC.

The rearrangement joins TRBV6-5 to TRBJ2-1; D perhaps matches TRBD2 (7 bases). In germline, CDR1 is MNHEY, CDR2 SVGAGI. CDR3 length: 14 residues. V dropped 2 bases and J dropped 12 bases, with 17 bases sitting between them. As DNA, the CDR3 is TGTGCCAGCAGTTACGCGGACCCGAGGGGGGGGCAGTTCTTC. It specifies CASSYADPRGGQFF.

V is TRBV7-9 and J is TRBJ1-4; D is uncertain. This CDR3 spans 16 amino acids. The germline gives CDR1 SEHNR, CDR2 FQNEAQ (reference sequence). Between the trimmed V and J ends, which lost 3 bases and 4 bases, there was a span of 15 bases. The CDR3 loop is CASSFVSGSHNEKLFF. The CDR3 DNA follows: TGTGCCAGCAGCTTCGTTTCCGGGTCTCATAATGAAAAACTGTTTTTT.

The chain joins TRBV12-3 or TRBV12-4 to TRBJ2-7; no firm D call. The CDR3 is made up of 12 amino acids. Trimming left V 6 bases short and J 7 bases short, with 13 bases between. CDR3 nucleotide sequence: TGTGCCAGCAGCCTAGGTCCGGGTGAGCAGTACTTC. It encodes CASSLGPGEQYF.

Only a few counts were recorded for this clone. The chain links TRBV11-3 to TRBJ2-1; a possible D gene is TRBD2 (6 bases). The CDR3 covers 14 residues. Trimming took 5 bases from V and 5 from J, leaving 13 bases between them. Germline CDR1 is SGHNT and CDR2 is YENEEA. DNA for the CDR3: TGTGCCAGCAGCCAGACTAGTGTACACAATGAGCAGTTCTTC. Translating it yields CASSQTSVHNEQFF.

The V gene is TRBV3-1 (or the pseudogene TRBV3-2), the J gene TRBJ1-5; D possibly corresponds to TRBD1 (5 bases). CDR1 and CDR2 from the germline V gene are LGHDT and YNNKEL (reference sequence). The CDR3 contains 13 residues. The V end lost 4 bases, the J end lost 7 bases, and 11 bases lay between the germline ends. CDR3 bases: TGTGCCAGCAGCCTCGAGAGGGACCAGCCCCAGCATTTT. Protein: CASSLERDQPQHF.

As regards this clone: The same CDR3 is also encoded by other DNA sequences in this sample. This chain connects TRBV3-1 (or the pseudogene TRBV3-2) to TRBJ2-1; 11 positions agree with TRBD2. This CDR3 has 16 amino acids. V dropped 2 bases and J dropped 4; count of bases not matched to a gene: 4. Germline V gives CDR1 LGHDT, CDR2 YNNKEL (reference sequence). Written as DNA, the CDR3 is TGTGCCAGCAGCCAAATTTTAGCGGGAGGGTACAATGAGCAGTTCTTC. The encoded protein is CASSQILAGGYNEQFF.

V usage is TRBV5-5 and J usage is TRBJ2-2, with D perhaps matching TRBD1 (5 bases). The CDR3 extends over 15 amino acids. V dropped 6 bases and J dropped 5 bases, with 17 bases sitting between them. Germline V CDR1 and CDR2: SGHKS, YYEKEE (reference sequence). The CDR3 loop reads CASMRLPSGTGELFF. DNA of the CDR3: TGTGCCAGCATGAGACTCCCCTCAGGGACCGGGGAGCTGTTTTTT.

The rearrangement uses TRBV5-4 and TRBJ2-7; 10 bases are shared with TRBD2. The junction had 8 bases not matched to a gene; V was cut back by 4 bases and J by 4 bases. This CDR3 spans 15 amino acids. Germline V lookup: CDR1 SGHNT, CDR2 YYREEE (reference sequence). The CDR3 loop is CASSKGLAPEYEQYF. Written as DNA, the CDR3 is TGTGCCAGCAGCAAGGGACTAGCGCCGGAATACGAGCAGTACTTC.

The chain links TRBV18 to TRBJ1-6, with 7 bases identical to TRBD1. The CDR3 loop spans 17 amino acids. The junction had 19 bases not matched to a gene; V was cut back by 9 bases and J by 8 bases. Germline-derived CDR1 and CDR2 are KGHSH and LQKENI. CDR3 sequence reads: CASGHGDSTKRYSPLHF. CDR3 DNA sequence: TGTGCCAGTGGTCACGGGGACAGCACAAAACGGTATTCACCCCTCCACTTT.

The rearrangement uses TRBV29-1 and TRBJ2-7, with 10 nucleotides matching TRBD2. The ends lost 2 bases at V and 2 bases at J; junction bases unmatched: 12. This CDR3 is 17 amino acids long. In germline, CDR1 is SQVTM, CDR2 ANQGSEA. As DNA, the CDR3 is TGCAGCGTTGAAAAGCGGGAGGGCCCTCGCCTAACCTACGAGCAGTACTTC. Encoded protein: CSVEKREGPRLTYEQYF.

This sequence joins TRBV28 and TRBJ2-1; TRBD2 matches at 8 bases. Germline V gives CDR1 MDHEN, CDR2 SYDVKM. The CDR3 is 13 residues long. The V gene end was trimmed by 11 bases and the J gene end by 2 bases; junction bases not matched to a gene: 5. CDR3 loop: CALSGSPYNEQFF. The CDR3 bases are TGTGCCTTGAGCGGGAGCCCCTACAATGAGCAGTTCTTC.

In nucleotides, the CDR3 is TGTGCCAGCAGTTACTACAGGGCCGCTGGGTCCCAGCATTTT. This translates into CASSYYRAAGSQHF. The rearrangement links TRBV6-2 or TRBV6-3 to TRBJ1-5; possible D gene TRBD1, 6 bases. From germline, CDR1 is MNHEY and CDR2 SVGEGT. This CDR3 contains 14 residues. Trimming took 1 base from V and 11 from J, leaving 15 bases between them.

The J gene is TRBJ2-3, the V gene TRBV19; the match to TRBD1 covers 7 bases. V lost 4 bases and J lost 1; bases outside the gene matches: 5. CDR1 and CDR2 (germline): LNHDA, SQIVND (reference sequence). The CDR3 length is 15 residues. CDR3 residues: CASSTRTGGTDTQYF. CDR3 DNA sequence: TGTGCCAGTAGTACCAGGACAGGAGGCACAGATACGCAGTATTTT.

The CDR3 coding sequence is TGTGCCAGTAGTATGAGAGATGGCTACACCTTC. Its translation: CASSMRDGYTF. This rearrangement joins TRBV19 to TRBJ1-2; D is uncertain. The CDR3 extends over 11 amino acids. Trimming cost V 3 bases and J 6 bases, with 5 bases left between them. Germline V CDR1 and CDR2: LNHDA, SQIVND (reference sequence).

The chain has TRBV6-5 and TRBJ1-1, with 8 nucleotides matching TRBD1. The length of the CDR3 is 15 residues. Germline lookup yields CDR1 MNHEY and CDR2 SVGAGI. With 6 bases clipped from V and 4 bases from J, the junction kept 10 bases outside the gene matches. The CDR3 region has the DNA TGTGCCAGCAGGAACCCTCCGGGACAGGTCACTGAAGCTTTCTTT. Translation: CASRNPPGQVTEAFF.

The genes are TRBV6-5 and TRBJ2-3; D may be TRBD1 (5 bases). Looked up from germline, CDR1 is MNHEY and CDR2 is SVGAGI. The CDR3 spans 12 residues. Trimming cost V 5 bases and J 6 bases, with 9 bases left between them. DNA of the CDR3: TGTGCCAGCAGTACCAACAGGGATACGCAGTATTTT. It codes for CASSTNRDTQYF.

The chain carries TRBV27 and TRBJ2-7, with D tentatively TRBD2 (7 bases). From germline, CDR1 is MNHEY and CDR2 SMNVEV (reference sequence). The CDR3 contains 14 residues. V lost 7 bases, J lost 5 bases, and 18 bases lay in between. In DNA form, the CDR3 reads TGTGCCAGCATGACGGGGGGCCCAAAGAACGAGCAGTACTTC. This gives the protein CASMTGGPKNEQYF.

This chain connects TRBV7-6 to TRBJ1-3, with 10 bases lining up with TRBD1. CDR1 and CDR2 (germline): SGHVS, FNYEAQ. V was pared by 8 bases and J by 0 bases, with 13 bases of the junction left unmatched. The CDR3 is 18 amino acids. In DNA, the CDR3 is TGTGCCAGCCTGCCGTCGACAGGGGGCTCAATCTCTGGAAACACCATATATTTT. Translating gives CASLPSTGGSISGNTIYF.

The chain couples TRBV7-2 to TRBJ2-7, with 7 bases fitting TRBD1. Losses at the gene ends were 2 bases for V and 1 base for J; bases not matched to a gene: 5. The CDR3 has 15 amino acids. CDR1 SGHTA and CDR2 FQGNSA come from the germline V gene. CDR3 coding DNA: TGTGCCAGCAGCTTAAGGACAGGCGTTTCCTACGAGCAGTACTTC. It codes for CASSLRTGVSYEQYF.

This rearrangement joins TRBV5-5 to TRBJ2-7; 7 nucleotides align to TRBD2. From germline, CDR1 is SGHKS and CDR2 YYEKEE (reference sequence). This CDR3 is 14 amino acids long. The ends lost 2 bases at V and 1 base at J; junction bases unmatched: 3. The CDR3 sequence: CASSLGLGSYEQYF. The CDR3 nucleotides read TGTGCCAGCAGCTTAGGACTAGGTTCCTACGAGCAGTACTTC.

The CDR3 loop reads CATLSWDRGEPRNTGELFF. The DNA of the CDR3 is TGTGCCACCCTGTCTTGGGACAGGGGTGAGCCTCGGAACACCGGGGAGCTGTTTTTT. The V and J genes are TRBV19 and TRBJ2-2; TRBD1 matches at 10 bases. CDR1 and CDR2 (germline): LNHDA, SQIVND (reference sequence). The CDR3 is 19 amino acids. The V segment lost 10 bases and the J segment 1 base; nucleotides outside the gene matches: 18.